The clone carrying this T cell receptor beta chain has a count of ten or more. What it recognizes is unknown. Template material for amplifying TCR beta CDR3 regions consisted of RNA transcripts. In the first-round RT-PCR of the TCR CDR3, the HTBI primer set was used. TCRdb reprocessed the multiplex PCR reads with MiXCR, giving one entry per CDR3 protein. This sample carries 600,000 to 750,000 distinct CDR3 sequences, 15% to 20% of them seen once, and the ten largest clones take about 14%. This entry belongs to a study of T cells in Graves' hyperthyroidism and ophthalmopathy. General study results and limits: Among thyroid clonotypes expanded above 0.001, most also appeared in blood.

V shed 5 bases and J 5 bases; nucleotides not matched to a gene: 12. The V gene's germline CDR1 is SNHLY and CDR2 FYNNEI. The length of the CDR3 is 16 residues. No ophthalmopathy progression within 18 months constituted stable Graves' hyperthyroidism. It was uncontrolled infection, other autoimmune disease, pregnancy or lactation that excluded patients. The PBMCs studied were ones that came from roughly 9.4 ml fresh peripheral blood. The source material was blood. The V and J genes are TRBV2 and TRBJ2-3; 8 nucleotides match TRBD1. The origin of this receptor is a man aged 45-65 years with Graves' hyperthyroidism. CDR3 DNA: TGTGCCAGCAGTACTCCGGACAGGGTTGGTGGAGATACGCAGTATTTT. Protein product: CASSTPDRVGGDTQYF.